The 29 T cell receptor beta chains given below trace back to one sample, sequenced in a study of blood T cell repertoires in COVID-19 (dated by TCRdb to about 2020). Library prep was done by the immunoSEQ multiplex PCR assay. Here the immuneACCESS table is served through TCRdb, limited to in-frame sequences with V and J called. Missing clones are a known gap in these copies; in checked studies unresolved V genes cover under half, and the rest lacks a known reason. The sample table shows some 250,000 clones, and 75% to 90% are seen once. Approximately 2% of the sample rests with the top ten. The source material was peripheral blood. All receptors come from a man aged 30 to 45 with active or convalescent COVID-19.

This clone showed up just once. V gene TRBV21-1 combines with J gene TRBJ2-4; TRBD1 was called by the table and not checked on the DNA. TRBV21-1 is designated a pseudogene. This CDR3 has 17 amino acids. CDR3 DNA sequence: TGTGCCAGCAGCAGGACAGGGGGCTCTGGGGCCAAAAACATTCAGTACTTC. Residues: CASSRTGGSGAKNIQYF.

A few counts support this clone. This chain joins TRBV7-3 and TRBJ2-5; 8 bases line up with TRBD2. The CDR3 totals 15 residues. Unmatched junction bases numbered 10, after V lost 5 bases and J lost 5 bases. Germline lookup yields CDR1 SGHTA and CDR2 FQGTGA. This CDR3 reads CASSAPGGPLETQYF. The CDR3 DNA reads TGTGCCAGCAGCGCACCGGGGGGGCCCTTGGAGACCCAGTACTTC. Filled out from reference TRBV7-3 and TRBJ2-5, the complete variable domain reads GAGVSQTPSNKVTEKGKYVELRCDPISGHTALYWYRQSLGQGPEFLIYFQGTGAADDSGLPNDRFFAVRPEGSVSTLKIQRTERGDSAVYLCASSAPGGPLETQYFGPGTRLLVL.

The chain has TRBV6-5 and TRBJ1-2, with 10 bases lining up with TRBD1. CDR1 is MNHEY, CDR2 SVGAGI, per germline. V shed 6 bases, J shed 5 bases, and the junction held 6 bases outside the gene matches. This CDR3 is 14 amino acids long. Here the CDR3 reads CASSEGTGAYGYTF. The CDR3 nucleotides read TGTGCCAGCAGCGAGGGGACAGGGGCGTATGGCTACACCTTC.

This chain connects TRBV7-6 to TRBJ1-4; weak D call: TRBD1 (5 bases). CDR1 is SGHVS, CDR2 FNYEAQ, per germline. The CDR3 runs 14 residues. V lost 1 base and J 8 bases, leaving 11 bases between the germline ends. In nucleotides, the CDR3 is TGTGCCAGCAGCTTAGACGGGACTTTGGAAAAACTGTTTTTT. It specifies CASSLDGTLEKLFF. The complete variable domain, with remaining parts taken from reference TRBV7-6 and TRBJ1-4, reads GAGVSQSPRYKVTKRGQDVALRCDPISGHVSLYWYRQALGQGPEFLTYFNYEAQQDKSGLPNDRFSAERPEGSISTLTIQRTEQRDSAMYRCASSLDGTLEKLFFGSGTQLSVL.

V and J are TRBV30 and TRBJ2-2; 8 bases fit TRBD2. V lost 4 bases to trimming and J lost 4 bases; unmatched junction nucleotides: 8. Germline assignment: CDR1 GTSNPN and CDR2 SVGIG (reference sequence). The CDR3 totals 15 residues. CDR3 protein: CAWKGGGPFTGELFF. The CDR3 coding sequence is TGTGCCTGGAAAGGCGGGGGGCCATTCACCGGGGAGCTGTTTTTT.

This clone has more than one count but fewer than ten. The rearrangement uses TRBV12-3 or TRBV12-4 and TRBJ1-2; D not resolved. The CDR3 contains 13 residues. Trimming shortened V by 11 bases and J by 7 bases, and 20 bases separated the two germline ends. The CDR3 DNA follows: TGTGCCCTCCAGGAAGACCGGATCGGTGGCTACACCTTC. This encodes CALQEDRIGGYTF.

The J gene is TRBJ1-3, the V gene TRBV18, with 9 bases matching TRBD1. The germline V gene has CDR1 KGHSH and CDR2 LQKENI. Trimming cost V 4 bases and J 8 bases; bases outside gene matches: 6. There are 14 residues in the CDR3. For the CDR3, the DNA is TGTGCCAGCTCACTCCGGGACAGGGCGGACACCATATATTTT. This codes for CASSLRDRADTIYF.

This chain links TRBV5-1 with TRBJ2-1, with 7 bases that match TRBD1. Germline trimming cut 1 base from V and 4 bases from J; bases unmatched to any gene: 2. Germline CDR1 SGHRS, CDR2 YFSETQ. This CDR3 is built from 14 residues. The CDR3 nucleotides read TGCGCCAGCAGCTTGAGGGGGCCGTACAATGAGCAGTTCTTC. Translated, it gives CASSLRGPYNEQFF.

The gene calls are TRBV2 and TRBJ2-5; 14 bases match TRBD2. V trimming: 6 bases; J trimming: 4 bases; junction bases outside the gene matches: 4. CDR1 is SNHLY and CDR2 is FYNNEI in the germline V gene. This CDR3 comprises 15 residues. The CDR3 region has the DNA TGTGCCAGCAGCGCTGGACTAGCGGGGGGAGAGACCCAGTACTTC. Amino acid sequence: CASSAGLAGGETQYF.

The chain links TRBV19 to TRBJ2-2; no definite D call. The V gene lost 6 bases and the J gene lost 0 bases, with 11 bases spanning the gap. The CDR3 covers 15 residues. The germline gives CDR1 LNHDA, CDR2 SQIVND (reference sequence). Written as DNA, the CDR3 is TGTGCCAGTAGCTCCTCGGCGGCGAACACCGGGGAGCTGTTTTTT. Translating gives CASSSSAANTGELFF.

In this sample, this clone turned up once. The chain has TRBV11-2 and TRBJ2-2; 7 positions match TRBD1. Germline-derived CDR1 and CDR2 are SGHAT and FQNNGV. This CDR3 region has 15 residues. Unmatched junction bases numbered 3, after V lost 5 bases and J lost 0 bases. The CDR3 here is CASSRTGANTGELFF. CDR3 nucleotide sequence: TGTGCCAGCAGCCGGACAGGCGCGAACACCGGGGAGCTGTTTTTT.

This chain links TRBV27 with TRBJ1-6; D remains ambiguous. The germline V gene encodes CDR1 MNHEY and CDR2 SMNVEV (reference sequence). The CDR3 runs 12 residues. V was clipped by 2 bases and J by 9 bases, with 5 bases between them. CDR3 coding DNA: TGTGCCAGCAGTTTAATCGGTTCACCCCTCCACTTT. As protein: CASSLIGSPLHF.

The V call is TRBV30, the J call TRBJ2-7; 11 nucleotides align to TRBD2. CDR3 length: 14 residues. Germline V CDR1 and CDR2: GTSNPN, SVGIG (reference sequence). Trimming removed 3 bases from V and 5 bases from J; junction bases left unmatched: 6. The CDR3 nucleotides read TGTGCCTGGAGCTACACTAGCGGGAGAGACGAGCAGTACTTC. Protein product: CAWSYTSGRDEQYF.

The CDR3 sequence: CASSIRDRGGRNSPLHF. DNA of the CDR3: TGTGCCAGTAGTATCCGGGACAGGGGAGGAAGGAATTCACCCCTCCACTTT. J is TRBJ1-6 and V is TRBV19; the match to TRBD1 covers 10 bases. CDR3 length: 17 amino acids. With V trimmed by 3 bases and J by 7 bases, 9 bases remained unmatched. Germline-derived CDR1 and CDR2 are LNHDA and SQIVND (reference sequence).

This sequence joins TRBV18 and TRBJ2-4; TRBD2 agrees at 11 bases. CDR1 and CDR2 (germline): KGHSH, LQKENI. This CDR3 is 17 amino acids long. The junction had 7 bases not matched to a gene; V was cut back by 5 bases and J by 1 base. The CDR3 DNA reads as TGTGCCAGCTCAATTGACCCTAGCGGGGGGGCCAAAAACATTCAGTACTTC. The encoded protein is CASSIDPSGGAKNIQYF. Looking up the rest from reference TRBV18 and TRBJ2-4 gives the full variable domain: NAGVMQNPRHLVRRRGQEARLRCSPMKGHSHVYWYRQLPEEGLKFMVYLQKENIIDESGMPKERFSAEFPKEGPSILRIQQVVRGDSAAYFCASSIDPSGGAKNIQYFGAGTRLSVL.

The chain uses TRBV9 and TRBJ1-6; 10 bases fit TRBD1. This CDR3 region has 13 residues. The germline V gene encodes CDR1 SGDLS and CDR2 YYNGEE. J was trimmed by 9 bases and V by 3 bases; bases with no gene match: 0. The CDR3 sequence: CASSGQGASPLHF. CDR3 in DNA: TGTGCCAGCAGCGGACAGGGGGCTTCACCCCTCCACTTT.

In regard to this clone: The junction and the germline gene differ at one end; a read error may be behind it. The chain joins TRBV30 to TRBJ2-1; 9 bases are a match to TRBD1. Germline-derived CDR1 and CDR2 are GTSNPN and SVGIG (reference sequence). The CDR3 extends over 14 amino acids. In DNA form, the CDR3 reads TGTGCCTGGACCCGCGGGACAGGGTACGACGACCGAATCTTC. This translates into CAWTRGTGYDDRIF.

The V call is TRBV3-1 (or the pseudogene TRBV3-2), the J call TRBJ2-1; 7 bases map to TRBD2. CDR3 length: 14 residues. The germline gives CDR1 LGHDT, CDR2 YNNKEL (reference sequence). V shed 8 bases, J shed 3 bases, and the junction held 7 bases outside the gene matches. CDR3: CASSLAVFYNEQFF. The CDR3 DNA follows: TGTGCCAGCTCCCTAGCGGTATTCTACAATGAGCAGTTCTTC.

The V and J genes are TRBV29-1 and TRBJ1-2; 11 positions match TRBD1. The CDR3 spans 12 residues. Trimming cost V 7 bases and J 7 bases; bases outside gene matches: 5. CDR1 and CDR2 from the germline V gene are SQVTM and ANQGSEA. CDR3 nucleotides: TGCAGCGCCGGGACAGGGGGTTCTGGCTACACCTTC. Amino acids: CSAGTGGSGYTF.

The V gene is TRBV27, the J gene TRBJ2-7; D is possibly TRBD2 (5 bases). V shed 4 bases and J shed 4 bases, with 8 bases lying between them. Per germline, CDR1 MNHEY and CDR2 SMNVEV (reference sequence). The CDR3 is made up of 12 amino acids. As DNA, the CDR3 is TGTGCCAGCAGTTCCGGGGAATACGAGCAGTACTTC. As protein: CASSSGEYEQYF.

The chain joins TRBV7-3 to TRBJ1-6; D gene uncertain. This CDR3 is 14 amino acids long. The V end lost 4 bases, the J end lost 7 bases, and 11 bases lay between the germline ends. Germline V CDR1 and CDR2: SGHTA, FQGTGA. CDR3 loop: CASSSTGLNSPLHF. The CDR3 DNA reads TGTGCCAGCAGCTCGACCGGACTCAATTCACCCCTCCACTTT.

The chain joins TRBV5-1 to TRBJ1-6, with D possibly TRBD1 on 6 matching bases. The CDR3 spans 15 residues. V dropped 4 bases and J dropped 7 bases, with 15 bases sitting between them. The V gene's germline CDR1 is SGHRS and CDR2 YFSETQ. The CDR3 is CASSEQGVVNSPLHF. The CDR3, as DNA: TGCGCCAGCAGCGAACAGGGTGTTGTGAATTCACCCCTCCACTTT.

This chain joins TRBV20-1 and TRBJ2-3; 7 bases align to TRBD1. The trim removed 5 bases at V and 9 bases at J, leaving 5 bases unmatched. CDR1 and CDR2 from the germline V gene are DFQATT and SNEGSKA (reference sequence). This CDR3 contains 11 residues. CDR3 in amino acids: CSAWTGGTQYF. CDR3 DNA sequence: TGCAGTGCTTGGACAGGCGGGACGCAGTATTTT.

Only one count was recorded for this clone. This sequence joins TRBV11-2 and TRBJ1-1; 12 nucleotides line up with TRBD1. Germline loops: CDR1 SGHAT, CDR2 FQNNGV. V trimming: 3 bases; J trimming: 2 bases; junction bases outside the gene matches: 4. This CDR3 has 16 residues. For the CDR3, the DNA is TGTGCCAGCAGCTTCGGGACAGGGGGCCGAAACACTGAAGCTTTCTTT. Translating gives CASSFGTGGRNTEAFF. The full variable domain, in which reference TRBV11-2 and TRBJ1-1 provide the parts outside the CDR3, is EAGVAQSPRYKIIEKRQSVAFWCNPISGHATLYWYQQILGQGPKLLIQFQNNGVVDDSQLPKDRFSAERLKGVDSTLKIQPAKLEDSAVYLCASSFGTGGRNTEAFFGQGTRLTVV.

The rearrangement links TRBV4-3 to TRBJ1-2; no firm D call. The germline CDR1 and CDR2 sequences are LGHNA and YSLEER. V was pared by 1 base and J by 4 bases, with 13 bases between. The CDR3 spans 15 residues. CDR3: CASSQGRQAGYGYTF. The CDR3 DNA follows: TGCGCCAGCAGCCAAGGTCGGCAGGCCGGCTATGGCTACACCTTC.

The CDR3 protein is CASSPPGQGAAEAFF. The CDR3 DNA is TGTGCCAGCAGCCCCCCAGGGCAGGGGGCGGCTGAAGCTTTCTTT. The gene calls are TRBV9 and TRBJ1-1; 8 nucleotides match TRBD1. With 4 bases clipped from V and 6 bases from J, the junction kept 11 bases outside the gene matches. Germline assignment: CDR1 SGDLS and CDR2 YYNGEE. The CDR3 extends over 15 amino acids.

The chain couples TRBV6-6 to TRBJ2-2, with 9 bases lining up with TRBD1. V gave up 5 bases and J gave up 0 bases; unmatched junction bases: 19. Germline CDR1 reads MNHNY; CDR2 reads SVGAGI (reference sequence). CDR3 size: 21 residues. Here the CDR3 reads CASSLQGWTGARSSNTGELFF. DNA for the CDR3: TGTGCCAGCAGTCTACAGGGGTGGACAGGGGCCCGCTCTTCGAACACCGGGGAGCTGTTTTTT.

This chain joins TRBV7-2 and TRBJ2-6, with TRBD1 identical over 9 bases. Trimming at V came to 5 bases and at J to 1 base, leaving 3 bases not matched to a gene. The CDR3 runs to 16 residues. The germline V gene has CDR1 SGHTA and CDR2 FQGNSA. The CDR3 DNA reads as TGTGCCAGCAGCGACGGGACAGGGTCTGGGGCCAACGTCCTGACTTTC. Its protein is CASSDGTGSGANVLTF.

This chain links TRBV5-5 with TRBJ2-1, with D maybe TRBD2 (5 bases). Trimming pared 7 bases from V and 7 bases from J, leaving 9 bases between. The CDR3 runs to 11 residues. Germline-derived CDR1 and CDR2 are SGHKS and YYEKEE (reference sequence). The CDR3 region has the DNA TGTGCCAGCGGGAGCCCGAATGAGCAGTTCTTC. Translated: CASGSPNEQFF.